This TCR beta chain derives from a study of cytomegalovirus exposure and HLA in healthy donors. Whole-study findings and limits: With later analysis, a missense DCLRE1C variant became linked to TCR beta V- and J-gene trimming. Donor immune exposure was known only as CMV serostatus.

The CDR3 runs 14 residues. Between the trimmed V and J ends, which lost 3 bases and 0 bases, there was a span of 9 bases. Germline CDR1 and CDR2: SEHNR and FQNEAQ (reference sequence). Primers: 60 Vbeta forward and 13 Jbeta reverse. Clones were read by immunoSEQ multiplex PCR, and TCRdb kept only the in-frame ones, dropping some. Seen here are roughly 200,000 clones, around four fifths observed once, and the top ten hold about 3.8%. On this clone: The antigen remains undetermined.

Material: PBMCs. V usage is TRBV7-9 and J usage is TRBJ2-7; TRBD2 might be the D (6 bases). The TCR originated in a woman aged 55-70 years in good health and CMV-seropositive. CDR3 region: CASSLEGSSYEQYF. The CDR3 DNA follows: TGTGCCAGCAGCTTGGAGGGGAGCTCCTACGAGCAGTACTTC. Looking up the rest from reference TRBV7-9 and TRBJ2-7 gives the full variable domain: DTGVSQNPRHKITKRGQNVTFRCDPISEHNRLYWYRQTLGQGPEFLTYFQNEAQLEKSRLLSDRFSAERPKGSFSTLEIQRTEQGDSAMYLCASSLEGSSYEQYFGPGTRLTVT.